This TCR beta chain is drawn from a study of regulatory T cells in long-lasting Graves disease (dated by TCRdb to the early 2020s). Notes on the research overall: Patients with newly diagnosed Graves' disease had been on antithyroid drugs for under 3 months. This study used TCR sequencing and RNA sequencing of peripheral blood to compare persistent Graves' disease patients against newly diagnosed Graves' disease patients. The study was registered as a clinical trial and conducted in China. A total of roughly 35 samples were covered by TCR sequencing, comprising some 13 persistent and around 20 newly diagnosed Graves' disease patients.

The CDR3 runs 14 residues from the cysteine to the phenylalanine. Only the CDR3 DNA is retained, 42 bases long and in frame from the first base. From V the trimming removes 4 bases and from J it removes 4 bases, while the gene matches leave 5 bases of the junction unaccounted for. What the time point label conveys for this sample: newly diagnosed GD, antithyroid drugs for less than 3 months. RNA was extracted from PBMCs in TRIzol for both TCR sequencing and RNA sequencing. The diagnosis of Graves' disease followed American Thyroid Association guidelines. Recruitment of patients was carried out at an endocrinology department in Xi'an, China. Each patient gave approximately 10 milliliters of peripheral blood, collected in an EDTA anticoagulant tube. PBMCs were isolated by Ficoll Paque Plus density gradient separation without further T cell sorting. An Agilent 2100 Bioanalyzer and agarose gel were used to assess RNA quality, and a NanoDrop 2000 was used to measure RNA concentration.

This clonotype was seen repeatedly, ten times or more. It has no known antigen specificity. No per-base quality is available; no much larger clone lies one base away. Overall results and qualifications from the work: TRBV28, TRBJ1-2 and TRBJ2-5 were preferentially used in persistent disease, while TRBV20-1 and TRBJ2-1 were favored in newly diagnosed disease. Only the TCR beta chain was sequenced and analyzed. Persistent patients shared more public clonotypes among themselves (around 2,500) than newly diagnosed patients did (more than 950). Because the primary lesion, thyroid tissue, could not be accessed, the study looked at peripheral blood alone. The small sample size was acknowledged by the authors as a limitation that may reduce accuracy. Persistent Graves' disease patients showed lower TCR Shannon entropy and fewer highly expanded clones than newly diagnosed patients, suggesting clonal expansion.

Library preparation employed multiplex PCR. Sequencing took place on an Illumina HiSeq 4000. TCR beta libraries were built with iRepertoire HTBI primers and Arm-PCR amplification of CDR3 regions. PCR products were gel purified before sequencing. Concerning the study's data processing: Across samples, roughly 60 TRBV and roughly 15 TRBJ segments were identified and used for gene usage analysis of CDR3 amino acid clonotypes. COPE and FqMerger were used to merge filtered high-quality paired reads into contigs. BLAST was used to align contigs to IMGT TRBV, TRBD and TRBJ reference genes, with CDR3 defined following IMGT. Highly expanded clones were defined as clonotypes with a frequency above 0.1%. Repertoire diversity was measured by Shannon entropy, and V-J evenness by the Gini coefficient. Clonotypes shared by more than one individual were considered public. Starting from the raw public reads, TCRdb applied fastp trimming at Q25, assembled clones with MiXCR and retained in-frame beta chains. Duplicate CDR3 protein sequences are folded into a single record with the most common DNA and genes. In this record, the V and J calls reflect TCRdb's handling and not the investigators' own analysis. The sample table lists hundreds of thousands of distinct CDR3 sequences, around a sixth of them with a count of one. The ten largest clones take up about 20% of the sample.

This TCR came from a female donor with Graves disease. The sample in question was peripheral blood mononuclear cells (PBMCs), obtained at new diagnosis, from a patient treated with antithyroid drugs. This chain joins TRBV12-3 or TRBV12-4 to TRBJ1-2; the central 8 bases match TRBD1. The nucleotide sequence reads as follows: TGTGCCAGCAGTTCTCAGGGGGCGGGCTATGGCTACACCTTC. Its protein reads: CASSSQGAGYGYTF.